This entry concerns a single TCR beta chain. Its antigen is currently unknown. This sample also contains other DNA sequences that code for the same CDR3. This entry belongs to a study of cytomegalovirus exposure and HLA in healthy donors. In the study overall: Counted in an early data release were about 85 million unique TCRs from HLA-typed donors. Whole-study results and caveats: In a later analysis, DRB1 alleles had the most associated TCRs; HLA-C alleles the fewest.

J was trimmed by 0 bases and V by 0 bases; bases with no gene match: 0. CDR1 and CDR2 (germline): SGHKS, YYEKEE (reference sequence). The CDR3 has 14 residues. Absent from the records is this donor's CMV serostatus. This PCR relied on a set of 60 Vbeta primers and 13 Jbeta primers. Sequenced by immunoSEQ multiplex PCR; TCRdb stores in-frame clones only, minus some. The sample holds approximately 110,000 clones, under 85% seen once. The chain carries TRBV5-5 and TRBJ2-7; 7 nucleotides agree with TRBD2. What was sequenced was PBMCs. This TCR derives from a human donor in good health. CDR3 sequence (DNA): TGTGCCAGCAGCTTGGCTAGCGGCTCCTACGAGCAGTACTTC. Translated, it gives CASSLASGSYEQYF.